These T cell receptor beta chains were read from a single sample in a study of blood T cells in healthy people across ages. TCRdb ran MiXCR on the 5' RACE reads and lists one entry per CDR3 protein. The sample lists over 600,000 distinct CDR3 sequences; roughly 21% were seen once. The sample consisted of blood. The receptor set was obtained from a man between 65 and 85 years old in good health. Both conserved end residues are part of each CDR3. D genes are given only for firm matches. Size is omitted from some rows. Given values are once, few, many or a class for expanded clones.

j_call d_call v_call clone_size cdr3_aa cdr3_nt
TRBJ1-4 TRBD1 TRBV9 NA CASSALGQGTNEKLFF TGTGCCAGCAGCGCCCTTGGACAGGGAACTAATGAAAAACTGTTTTTT
TRBJ1-5 TRBD1 TRBV4-1 NA CASSQGEGQGNQPQHF TGCGCCAGCAGCCAGGGGGAGGGACAGGGCAATCAGCCCCAGCATTTT
TRBJ1-3 NA TRBV6-6 once CASSSGTNSGNTIYF TGTGCCAGCAGTTCCGGGACAAACTCTGGAAACACCATATATTTT
TRBJ2-1 NA TRBV5-1 NA CASSLLSGPDNEQFF TGCGCCAGCAGCTTGTTGTCCGGACCGGACAATGAGCAGTTCTTC
TRBJ2-3 NA TRBV19 once CASSIGGGSDTQYF TGTGCCAGTAGTATAGGAGGGGGAAGCGATACACAGTATTTT
TRBJ2-5 NA TRBV20-1 NA CSAPPADRGGETQYF TGCAGTGCTCCTCCCGCAGACAGGGGAGGGGAGACCCAGTACTTC
TRBJ2-7 NA TRBV6-1 NA CASSEAHGGTYEQYF TGTGCCAGCAGTGAAGCGCATGGGGGAACCTACGAGCAGTACTTC
TRBJ2-3 TRBD1 TRBV5-5 NA CASSDRGRDTQYF TGTGCCAGCAGCGACAGGGGGCGAGATACGCAGTATTTT
TRBJ1-6 NA TRBV20-1 NA CSASGQLNSPLHF TGCAGTGCTAGTGGGCAACTCAATTCACCCCTCCACTTT
TRBJ1-1 NA TRBV11-1 few CASSFASGYTEAFF TGTGCCAGCAGCTTTGCGTCGGGGTACACTGAAGCTTTCTTT
TRBJ2-7 NA TRBV20-1 NA CSASSAPGEQYF TGCAGCGCTAGTAGCGCTCCCGGCGAGCAGTACTTC
TRBJ2-1 NA TRBV3-1 few CASSQGGRPHNEQFF TGTGCCAGCAGCCAAGGGGGGAGACCACACAATGAGCAGTTCTTC
TRBJ2-1 TRBD2 TRBV6-2/TRBV6-3 few CASSWGLAGQQFF TGTGCCAGCAGTTGGGGACTAGCGGGACAGCAGTTCTTC
TRBJ2-4 TRBD1 TRBV15 many CATSREDRMAKNIQYF TGTGCCACCAGCAGAGAGGACAGGATGGCCAAAAACATTCAGTACTTC
TRBJ1-2 NA TRBV20-1 NA CSASGGIFGYGYTF TGCAGTGCTAGTGGAGGGATTTTCGGCTATGGCTACACCTTC
TRBJ2-3 TRBD2 TRBV20-1 NA CSARVGSGTRPTDTQYF TGCAGTGCTAGAGTCGGTAGCGGGACGCGTCCCACAGATACGCAGTATTTT
TRBJ2-5 TRBD2 TRBV7-9 NA CASSARSVSGRAETQYF TGTGCCAGCAGCGCGAGATCAGTAAGCGGGAGGGCCGAGACCCAGTACTTC
TRBJ2-7 NA TRBV6-2/TRBV6-3 NA CASSYVAEPYEQYF TGTGCCAGCAGTTACGTAGCGGAGCCCTACGAGCAGTACTTC
TRBJ2-3 TRBD2 TRBV24-1 few CATSDPGLATGDTQYF TGTGCCACCAGTGATCCGGGACTAGCGACAGGGGATACGCAGTATTTT
TRBJ2-3 NA TRBV9 NA CASSIGTPLGTQYF TGTGCCAGCAGCATCGGGACTCCTCTGGGAACGCAGTATTTT
TRBJ2-1 NA TRBV12-5 many CASALYNEQFF TGTGCTAGTGCCCTTTACAATGAGCAGTTCTTC
TRBJ1-1 NA TRBV3-1 few CASSQGGFEAFF TGTGCCAGCAGCCAAGGGGGCTTTGAAGCTTTCTTT
TRBJ2-7 NA TRBV5-5 NA CASSLAAGHYEQYF TGTGCCAGCAGCTTGGCCGCAGGCCACTACGAGCAGTACTTC
TRBJ1-2 TRBD1 TRBV20-1 NA CSAREGTGFFIGYTF TGCAGTGCTAGAGAGGGGACAGGGTTTTTTATCGGCTACACCTTC
TRBJ2-5 NA TRBV6-6 few CAIQDGDYQETQYF TGTGCCATCCAAGATGGGGATTACCAAGAGACCCAGTACTTC
TRBJ1-6 NA TRBV7-6 few CASSRRDNSPLHF TGTGCCAGCAGCAGAAGGGATAATTCACCCCTCCACTTT
TRBJ2-5 NA TRBV2 many CASSRLFQETQYF TGTGCCAGCAGCAGATTATTCCAGGAGACCCAGTACTTC
TRBJ2-5 TRBD2 TRBV12-3/TRBV12-4 NA CASSLTSGLETQYF TGTGCCAGCAGTTTGACTAGCGGGTTAGAGACCCAGTACTTC
TRBJ2-3 TRBD2 TRBV20-1 NA CSALGASGGVSSTDTQYF TGCAGTGCCCTCGGGGCTAGCGGGGGCGTCTCTAGCACAGATACGCAGTATTTT
TRBJ1-2 TRBD1 TRBV29-1 NA CSVEQEDRVAYGYTF TGCAGCGTTGAACAAGAGGACAGGGTTGCCTATGGCTACACCTTC
TRBJ2-4 NA TRBV29-1 many CSVSQGGNIQYF TGCAGCGTTAGCCAGGGAGGAAACATTCAGTACTTC
TRBJ1-5 NA TRBV21-1 few CAIQQDSNQPQHF TGTGCCATACAACAAGATAGCAATCAGCCCCAGCATTTT
TRBJ1-2 NA TRBV28 NA CASSPPVSRAENYTF TGTGCCAGCAGTCCCCCCGTTAGTCGCGCTGAGAACTACACCTTC
TRBJ2-5 TRBD2 TRBV6-2/TRBV6-3 NA CASSYGGLAPKSETQYF TGTGCCAGCAGTTACGGGGGACTAGCGCCGAAGAGCGAGACCCAGTACTTC
TRBJ2-1 TRBD1 TRBV20-1 NA CSATRDSYNEQFF TGCAGTGCTACGAGGGACAGTTACAATGAGCAGTTCTTC
TRBJ2-1 NA TRBV5-1 NA CASSLATGSSYNEQFF TGCGCCAGCAGCTTGGCGACGGGGAGCTCCTACAATGAGCAGTTCTTC
TRBJ2-7 NA TRBV5-1 NA CASSLGGGRNEQYF TGCGCCAGCAGCCTGGGAGGGGGCCGGAACGAGCAGTACTTC
TRBJ2-1 TRBD2 TRBV6-5 few CASSYLAGGRNGQFF TGTGCCAGCAGTTACTTAGCGGGAGGGCGCAATGGGCAGTTCTTC